This is a list of T cell receptor beta chains from one sample in a study of graft-versus-host responses after intestinal transplantation. Clones were sequenced by immunoSEQ multiplex PCR, and TCRdb holds only the in-frame ones, with some missing. The repertoire consists of around 77,000 clones, with about 94% occurring once and the leading ten covering 0.53%. What these receptors recognize is not known. The starting material was unstimulated CD8+ T cells sorted from spleen or lymph node cells, obtained before intestinal transplant. Every receptor here comes from a human donor who received an intestinal transplant. Each CDR3 is given with its conserved first and last residue. D genes are given only for firm matches. The size entry is marked missing in some rows and otherwise reads once, few, many or a size class.

abundance: NA; len: 13; d_gene: NA; v_gene: TRBV7-4; j_gene: TRBJ2-5; CDR3aa: CASHQMGQETQYF; CDR3nt: TGTGCCAGCCATCAAATGGGGCAAGAGACCCAGTACTTC
abundance: NA; len: 13; d_gene: NA; v_gene: TRBV6-6; j_gene: TRBJ1-1; CDR3aa: CASSGLPGTEAFF; CDR3nt: TGTGCCAGCAGTGGACTACCGGGGACTGAAGCTTTCTTT
abundance: NA; len: 15; d_gene: NA; v_gene: TRBV28; j_gene: TRBJ1-2; CDR3aa: CASSSVTDSHYGYTF; CDR3nt: TGTGCCAGCAGTTCAGTGACAGACAGCCACTATGGCTACACCTTC
abundance: NA; len: 14; d_gene: TRBD1; v_gene: TRBV28; j_gene: TRBJ1-5; CDR3aa: CASSPDRVNQPQHF; CDR3nt: TGTGCCAGCAGTCCCGACAGGGTAAATCAGCCCCAGCATTTT
abundance: NA; len: 16; d_gene: NA; v_gene: TRBV11-1; j_gene: TRBJ1-2; CDR3aa: CASSDPDGSHLEGYTF; CDR3nt: TGTGCCAGCAGTGATCCAGACGGATCACACTTAGAAGGCTACACCTTC
abundance: NA; len: 14; d_gene: NA; v_gene: TRBV27; j_gene: TRBJ1-3; CDR3aa: CASSLDSSGNTIYF; CDR3nt: TGTGCCAGCAGTTTGGACAGCTCTGGAAACACCATATATTTT
abundance: NA; len: 14; d_gene: TRBD2; v_gene: TRBV9; j_gene: TRBJ2-7; CDR3aa: CASSDGTSGYEQYF; CDR3nt: TGTGCCAGCAGCGACGGGACTAGCGGGTACGAGCAGTACTTC
abundance: NA; len: 14; d_gene: NA; v_gene: TRBV4-1; j_gene: TRBJ1-1; CDR3aa: CASTISWKNTEAFF; CDR3nt: TGCGCCAGCACCATCTCATGGAAAAACACTGAAGCTTTCTTT
abundance: NA; len: 14; d_gene: TRBD2; v_gene: TRBV19; j_gene: TRBJ2-7; CDR3aa: CASSITSGSYEQYF; CDR3nt: TGTGCCAGTAGTATCACTAGCGGGTCCTACGAGCAGTACTTC
abundance: NA; len: 14; d_gene: TRBD1; v_gene: TRBV5-4; j_gene: TRBJ2-1; CDR3aa: CASSRDRANNEQFF; CDR3nt: TGTGCCAGCAGCCGGGACAGAGCAAACAATGAGCAGTTCTTC
abundance: few; len: 13; d_gene: NA; v_gene: TRBV27; j_gene: TRBJ2-7; CDR3aa: CASSLGGTYEQYF; CDR3nt: TGTGCCAGCAGTTTAGGGGGAACCTACGAGCAGTACTTC
abundance: NA; len: 19; d_gene: NA; v_gene: TRBV11-2; j_gene: TRBJ2-1; CDR3aa: CASSLPIGTHRRVYNEQFF; CDR3nt: TGTGCCAGCAGCCTGCCCATAGGGACTCATAGGCGGGTATACAATGAGCAGTTCTTC
abundance: NA; len: 13; d_gene: NA; v_gene: TRBV27; j_gene: TRBJ1-5; CDR3aa: CASSLWTNQPQHF; CDR3nt: TGTGCCAGCAGTTTATGGACTAATCAGCCCCAGCATTTT
abundance: NA; len: 16; d_gene: TRBD2; v_gene: TRBV9; j_gene: TRBJ2-1; CDR3aa: CASSSTSGHLYNEQFF; CDR3nt: TGTGCCAGCAGCTCGACTAGCGGACACCTCTACAATGAGCAGTTCTTC
abundance: NA; len: 16; d_gene: NA; v_gene: TRBV21-1; j_gene: TRBJ1-4; CDR3aa: CASSNRTGGLNEKLFF; CDR3nt: TGTGCCAGCAGCAATAGAACGGGAGGGCTAAATGAAAAACTGTTTTTT
abundance: NA; len: 14; d_gene: NA; v_gene: TRBV10-1; j_gene: TRBJ2-7; CDR3aa: CASSESRRGDEQYF; CDR3nt: TGCGCCAGCAGTGAGTCGCGCAGGGGCGACGAGCAGTACTTC
abundance: NA; len: 17; d_gene: TRBD2; v_gene: TRBV4-1; j_gene: TRBJ2-3; CDR3aa: CASSQPRTSGRKDTQYF; CDR3nt: TGCGCCAGCAGCCAACCCCGGACTAGCGGGAGGAAAGATACGCAGTATTTT
abundance: NA; len: 14; d_gene: NA; v_gene: TRBV19; j_gene: TRBJ2-7; CDR3aa: CASSFGLVGYEQYF; CDR3nt: TGTGCCAGTAGTTTTGGACTGGTGGGATACGAGCAGTACTTC
abundance: NA; len: 15; d_gene: NA; v_gene: TRBV15; j_gene: TRBJ2-7; CDR3aa: CATSRAGGTSYEQYF; CDR3nt: TGTGCCACCAGCAGAGCCGGAGGGACCTCCTACGAGCAGTACTTC
abundance: NA; len: 11; d_gene: TRBD1; v_gene: TRBV20-1; j_gene: TRBJ1-2; CDR3aa: CSAPDRGGYTF; CDR3nt: TGCAGTGCCCCGGACAGGGGAGGCTACACCTTC
abundance: NA; len: 15; d_gene: NA; v_gene: TRBV6-5; j_gene: TRBJ2-7; CDR3aa: CASSPPLSSGHEQYF; CDR3nt: TGTGCCAGCAGTCCCCCCTTAAGTAGCGGACACGAGCAGTACTTC
abundance: once; len: 15; d_gene: NA; v_gene: TRBV28; j_gene: TRBJ2-2; CDR3aa: CASSLWRAWTGELFF; CDR3nt: TGTGCCAGCAGTTTATGGAGAGCTTGGACCGGGGAGCTGTTTTTT
abundance: NA; len: 15; d_gene: TRBD2; v_gene: TRBV6-1; j_gene: TRBJ2-1; CDR3aa: CASSHSGSSHNEQFF; CDR3nt: TGTGCCAGCAGCCATAGCGGGAGCTCCCACAATGAGCAGTTCTTC
abundance: NA; len: 18; d_gene: NA; v_gene: TRBV11-1; j_gene: TRBJ2-3; CDR3aa: CASSLDEVDLGTTDTQYF; CDR3nt: TGTGCCAGCAGCTTAGACGAGGTGGATTTGGGGACCACAGATACGCAGTATTTT
abundance: NA; len: 14; d_gene: TRBD2; v_gene: TRBV5-1; j_gene: TRBJ2-1; CDR3aa: CASRDPSGRDEQFF; CDR3nt: TGCGCCAGCAGGGACCCTAGCGGGAGGGATGAGCAGTTCTTC
abundance: NA; len: 15; d_gene: TRBD2; v_gene: TRBV6-1; j_gene: TRBJ2-1; CDR3aa: CASSVPSGTYNEQFF; CDR3nt: TGTGCCAGCAGTGTACCTAGCGGCACATACAATGAGCAGTTCTTC
abundance: once; len: 13; d_gene: NA; v_gene: TRBV27; j_gene: TRBJ1-1; CDR3aa: CASSRTGLGEAFF; CDR3nt: TGTGCCAGCAGCCGCACAGGGCTAGGTGAAGCTTTCTTT
abundance: once; len: 14; d_gene: TRBD1; v_gene: TRBV27; j_gene: TRBJ2-7; CDR3aa: CASSFGTGGYEQYF; CDR3nt: TGTGCCAGCAGTTTTGGGACAGGGGGCTACGAGCAGTACTTC
abundance: NA; len: 15; d_gene: TRBD1; v_gene: TRBV29-1; j_gene: TRBJ2-7; CDR3aa: CSVEDGDRIGYEQYF; CDR3nt: TGCAGCGTTGAAGACGGGGACAGGATCGGCTACGAGCAGTACTTC
abundance: NA; len: 15; d_gene: NA; v_gene: TRBV6-5; j_gene: TRBJ1-1; CDR3aa: CASSYGIGGDTEAFF; CDR3nt: TGTGCCAGCAGTTACGGGATCGGAGGGGACACTGAAGCTTTCTTT
abundance: NA; len: 13; d_gene: NA; v_gene: TRBV5-3; j_gene: TRBJ1-3; CDR3aa: CARTLPTGNTIYF; CDR3nt: TGTGCTAGAACCCTTCCCACTGGAAACACCATATATTTT
abundance: NA; len: 15; d_gene: NA; v_gene: TRBV13; j_gene: TRBJ2-1; CDR3aa: CASDLAGGTYNEQFF; CDR3nt: TGTGCCAGCGACCTTGCCGGGGGAACCTACAATGAGCAGTTCTTC
abundance: NA; len: 14; d_gene: NA; v_gene: TRBV2; j_gene: TRBJ2-7; CDR3aa: CASTGTHPLYEQYF; CDR3nt: TGTGCCAGCACTGGGACTCACCCCCTATACGAGCAGTACTTC
abundance: NA; len: 12; d_gene: NA; v_gene: TRBV11-3; j_gene: TRBJ2-1; CDR3aa: CASIPLGDEQFF; CDR3nt: TGTGCCAGCATCCCCCTTGGGGATGAGCAGTTCTTC
abundance: NA; len: 16; d_gene: TRBD2; v_gene: TRBV5-6; j_gene: TRBJ2-1; CDR3aa: CASSEQTSGAYNEQFF; CDR3nt: TGTGCCAGCAGCGAACAGACTAGCGGGGCCTACAATGAGCAGTTCTTC
abundance: NA; len: 16; d_gene: NA; v_gene: TRBV27; j_gene: TRBJ1-2; CDR3aa: CASRQSPTATNYGYTF; CDR3nt: TGTGCCAGCCGGCAATCTCCCACAGCCACTAACTATGGCTACACCTTC
abundance: once; len: 18; d_gene: TRBD1; v_gene: TRBV7-8; j_gene: TRBJ1-5; CDR3aa: CASSDTGTGLYSNQPQHF; CDR3nt: TGTGCCAGCAGCGATACCGGGACAGGCCTCTATAGCAATCAGCCCCAGCATTTT
abundance: NA; len: 14; d_gene: NA; v_gene: TRBV4-2; j_gene: TRBJ2-7; CDR3aa: CASSQGTVSYEQYF; CDR3nt: TGTGCCAGCAGCCAAGGAACGGTCTCCTACGAGCAGTACTTC
abundance: NA; len: 16; d_gene: TRBD2; v_gene: TRBV4-1; j_gene: TRBJ2-3; CDR3aa: CASSHPGTISTDTQYF; CDR3nt: TGCGCCAGCAGCCATCCCGGGACTATCAGCACAGATACGCAGTATTTT
abundance: once; len: 14; d_gene: NA; v_gene: TRBV28; j_gene: TRBJ2-7; CDR3aa: CASSSTGQLYEQYF; CDR3nt: TGTGCCAGCAGTTCCACAGGTCAGCTCTACGAGCAGTACTTC
abundance: NA; len: 17; d_gene: NA; v_gene: TRBV5-1; j_gene: TRBJ1-4; CDR3aa: CASSLAPAFATNEKLFF; CDR3nt: TGCGCCAGCAGCTTGGCCCCAGCCTTTGCAACTAATGAAAAACTGTTTTTT
abundance: NA; len: 16; d_gene: TRBD1; v_gene: TRBV6-5; j_gene: TRBJ2-5; CDR3aa: CASSYSPGQGGETQYF; CDR3nt: TGTGCCAGCAGTTATTCACCGGGACAGGGGGGAGAGACCCAGTACTTC
abundance: NA; len: 13; d_gene: NA; v_gene: TRBV28; j_gene: TRBJ1-1; CDR3aa: CASRQGMNTEAFF; CDR3nt: TGTGCCAGCAGACAGGGAATGAACACTGAAGCTTTCTTT
abundance: NA; len: 14; d_gene: TRBD1; v_gene: TRBV27; j_gene: TRBJ1-5; CDR3aa: CASRRQGSNQPQHF; CDR3nt: TGTGCCAGCAGGAGACAGGGAAGCAATCAGCCCCAGCATTTT
abundance: NA; len: 12; d_gene: NA; v_gene: TRBV27; j_gene: TRBJ2-2; CDR3aa: CASTTTQGELFF; CDR3nt: TGTGCCAGCACGACGACCCAGGGGGAGCTGTTTTTT
abundance: NA; len: 16; d_gene: TRBD2; v_gene: TRBV19; j_gene: TRBJ2-7; CDR3aa: CASSAPQAGAAYEQYF; CDR3nt: TGTGCCAGTAGTGCCCCCCAGGCGGGAGCCGCCTACGAGCAGTACTTC
abundance: NA; len: 13; d_gene: TRBD2; v_gene: TRBV5-4; j_gene: TRBJ2-3; CDR3aa: CASSLAGGRAQYF; CDR3nt: TGTGCCAGCAGCTTGGCCGGAGGGAGGGCGCAGTATTTT
abundance: NA; len: 19; d_gene: NA; v_gene: TRBV7-8; j_gene: TRBJ2-6; CDR3aa: CASSSQRFTHKSRANVLTF; CDR3nt: TGTGCCAGCAGCTCACAGCGGTTTACCCACAAAAGTCGGGCCAACGTCCTGACTTTC
abundance: NA; len: 15; d_gene: TRBD1; v_gene: TRBV7-9; j_gene: TRBJ2-5; CDR3aa: CASSYDRGGWETQYF; CDR3nt: TGTGCCAGCAGCTACGACAGGGGAGGCTGGGAGACCCAGTACTTC
abundance: NA; len: 14; d_gene: TRBD2; v_gene: TRBV5-1; j_gene: TRBJ2-1; CDR3aa: CASHPGGTYNEQFF; CDR3nt: TGCGCCAGCCATCCGGGAGGGACCTACAATGAGCAGTTCTTC
abundance: NA; len: 15; d_gene: NA; v_gene: TRBV7-9; j_gene: TRBJ2-5; CDR3aa: CASSPPLGIQETQYF; CDR3nt: TGTGCCAGCAGCCCACCCCTTGGTATTCAAGAGACCCAGTACTTC
abundance: once; len: 17; d_gene: NA; v_gene: TRBV4-1; j_gene: TRBJ1-1; CDR3aa: CASSQVASPPMNTEAFF; CDR3nt: TGCGCCAGCAGCCAAGTGGCGTCCCCTCCGATGAACACTGAAGCTTTCTTT
abundance: NA; len: 17; d_gene: NA; v_gene: TRBV5-1; j_gene: TRBJ2-4; CDR3aa: CASSLTQGSLAKNIQYF; CDR3nt: TGCGCCAGCAGTCTCACTCAGGGGTCCTTAGCCAAAAACATTCAGTACTTC
abundance: once; len: 15; d_gene: TRBD2; v_gene: TRBV27; j_gene: TRBJ2-7; CDR3aa: CASSLYPAGLDEQYF; CDR3nt: TGTGCCAGCAGTTTATATCCAGCGGGATTGGATGAGCAGTACTTC